What follows are 30 T cell receptor beta chains derived from one specimen sequenced in a study of T cells in Graves' hyperthyroidism and ophthalmopathy. It was RNA transcripts that yielded the amplified TCR beta CDR3 regions. A first-round RT-PCR of the TCR CDR3 used the HTBI primer set. TCRdb re-called the multiplex PCR reads with MiXCR, one entry per CDR3 protein. This table has under 650,000 distinct CDR3 sequences, roughly 17% appearing once. Sequenced: blood. These receptors came from a woman aged 25-40 years with Graves' hyperthyroidism.

This clonotype was recorded at least ten times. This chain connects TRBV18 to TRBJ1-5; D unclear. Trimming pared 8 bases from V and 2 bases from J, leaving 10 bases between. The CDR3 totals 13 residues. In germline, CDR1 is KGHSH, CDR2 LQKENI. CDR3 protein: CASSRGGNQPQHF. CDR3 bases: TGTGCCAGCAGTAGAGGTGGCAATCAGCCCCAGCATTTT.

Ten or more counts support this clonotype. The chain couples TRBV2 to TRBJ1-1; 7 bases agree with TRBD1. Germline loops: CDR1 SNHLY, CDR2 FYNNEI. Trimming at V came to 6 bases and at J to 5 bases, leaving 9 bases not matched to a gene. The length of the CDR3 is 14 residues. CDR3 nucleotides: TGTGCCAGCAGGCTCAGGGGGGCGCTTACTGAAGCTTTCTTT. Translating gives CASRLRGALTEAFF.

The J gene is TRBJ1-5, the V gene TRBV20-1, with D perhaps TRBD1 (5 bases). The CDR3 length is 16 residues. Trimming took off 0 bases at V and 4 bases at J, with 16 bases between the two ends. Germline assignment: CDR1 DFQATT and CDR2 SNEGSKA (reference sequence). DNA of the CDR3: TGCAGTGCTAGAGATTCTCAATCGGGGACTAATCAGCCCCAGCATTTT. Translating gives CSARDSQSGTNQPQHF.

This rearrangement joins TRBV28 to TRBJ2-5; TRBD1 agrees at 8 bases. J gave up 5 bases and V 5 bases, and 10 bases lay outside the gene matches. The CDR3 loop spans 15 amino acids. The germline V gene encodes CDR1 MDHEN and CDR2 SYDVKM. CDR3 DNA: TGTGCCAGCAGTGTAGCGGACAGGGTGAAGGAGACCCAGTACTTC. Translation: CASSVADRVKETQYF.

This clonotype turned up a few times. The V and J genes are TRBV14 and TRBJ1-1; D may be TRBD1 (6 bases). Trimming took off 2 bases at V and 1 base at J, with 8 bases between the two ends. The CDR3 loop spans 14 amino acids. The germline V gene has CDR1 SGHDN and CDR2 FVKESK. The CDR3 is CASSQRDTNTEAFF. As DNA, the CDR3 is TGTGCCAGCAGCCAACGGGACACGAACACTGAAGCTTTCTTT.

The chain couples TRBV2 to TRBJ2-1; the match to TRBD2 covers 14 bases. Germline CDR1 and CDR2: SNHLY and FYNNEI. After removal of 7 bases from V and 8 bases from J, the junction contained 7 bases not matched to a gene. The CDR3 extends over 15 amino acids. CDR3 nucleotide sequence: TGTGCCAGCAATCGACTAGCGGGAGGGCCCGATGAGCAGTTCTTC. Residues: CASNRLAGGPDEQFF.

This clonotype occurred many times. This chain uses TRBV5-1 with TRBJ2-1; 7 nucleotides agree with TRBD1. The germline gives CDR1 SGHRS, CDR2 YFSETQ. The CDR3 covers 16 residues. With 2 bases clipped from V and 0 bases from J, the junction kept 5 bases outside the gene matches. The CDR3 DNA sequence: TGCGCCAGCAGCTTAACGACAGGGAGCTCCTACAATGAGCAGTTCTTC. Translation: CASSLTTGSSYNEQFF.

At least ten counts were recorded for this clonotype. CDR3 bases: TGTGCCAGCAGTTTCGAAGGGAGTTCACCCCTCCACTTT. Amino acid sequence: CASSFEGSSPLHF. The V and J genes are TRBV12-3 or TRBV12-4 and TRBJ1-6; D call uncertain. The CDR3 is made up of 13 amino acids. Trimming pared 3 bases from V and 9 bases from J, leaving 9 bases between.

In this sample, this clonotype turned up once. No conserved phenylalanine or tryptophan ends this CDR3, so it is likely a read error. V and J are TRBV20-1 and TRBJ2-5, with unresolved D. The CDR3 contains 11 residues. The V end was cut by 5 bases, the J end by 3 bases, with 7 bases between. The V gene's germline CDR1 is DFQATT and CDR2 SNEGSKA (reference sequence). CDR3: CSAQPKETQYS. In DNA, the CDR3 is TGCAGTGCTCAGCCTAAAGAGACCCAGTACTCC.

A word on this clonotype: Mismatch with germline at one junction end may stem from a read error. The rearrangement joins TRBV2 to TRBJ1-2; no reliable D call. This CDR3 comprises 14 residues. The germline CDR1 and CDR2 sequences are SNHLY and FYNNEI. The CDR3 reads CATSDGSSNYGYSF. CDR3 in DNA: TGTGCCACCAGTGACGGTTCCAGCAACTATGGCTACAGCTTC.

The table lists this clonotype with many counts. The chain links TRBV5-1 to TRBJ2-2; TRBD1 matches 7 bases. V was clipped by 5 bases and J by 3 bases; unmatched bases: 4. CDR3 length equals 14 residues. Germline V gives CDR1 SGHRS, CDR2 YFSETQ. This chain's CDR3 is CASRRGGDTGELFF. The CDR3 DNA reads as TGCGCCAGCAGGAGAGGGGGCGACACCGGGGAGCTGTTTTTT.

This clonotype appeared many times. The chain joins TRBV27 to TRBJ2-3, with 9 bases identical to TRBD2. The V segment lost 0 bases and the J segment 2 bases; nucleotides outside the gene matches: 6. Germline V gives CDR1 MNHEY, CDR2 SMNVEV (reference sequence). The CDR3 is 17 amino acids. The CDR3 region has the DNA TGTGCCAGCAGTTTATCTTGGGCTAGCGGGACCACAGATACGCAGTATTTT. Its protein product is CASSLSWASGTTDTQYF.

This clonotype was counted a few times. The genes are TRBV5-1 and TRBJ2-3; perhaps TRBD2 as D (5 bases). V lost 8 bases and J lost 2, with 15 bases in between. CDR1 and CDR2 from the germline V gene are SGHRS and YFSETQ. This CDR3 comprises 14 residues. The CDR3 region is CASQDILDTDTQYF. In DNA form, the CDR3 reads TGCGCCAGTCAAGACATACTAGACACAGATACGCAGTATTTT.

This clonotype was detected a few times. The chain carries TRBV5-6 and TRBJ2-1; 10 nucleotides line up with TRBD1. The CDR3 is made up of 16 amino acids. CDR1 is SGHDT and CDR2 is YYEEEE in the germline V gene. V lost 5 bases and J lost 8; bases outside the gene matches: 13. CDR3 in amino acids: CASRTIGTGDLHEQFF. CDR3 in DNA: TGTGCCAGCAGGACAATAGGGACAGGGGATTTGCATGAGCAGTTCTTC. Full variable domain (missing parts from reference TRBV5-6 and TRBJ2-1): DAGVTQSPTHLIKTRGQQVTLRCSPKSGHDTVSWYQQALGQGPQFIFQYYEEEERQRGNFPDRFSGHQFPNYSSELNVNALLLGDSALYLCASRTIGTGDLHEQFFGPGTRLTVL.

This clonotype occurred many times. This rearrangement joins TRBV28 to TRBJ2-5; D may match TRBD1 or TRBD2 (5 bases each). Germline loops: CDR1 MDHEN, CDR2 SYDVKM. CDR3 size: 14 residues. V lost 1 base, J lost 4 bases, and 10 bases lay in between. CDR3 region: CASSLLRGRETQYF. CDR3 sequence (DNA): TGTGCCAGCAGTTTATTGAGGGGACGAGAGACCCAGTACTTC. Full variable domain (missing parts from reference TRBV28 and TRBJ2-5): DVKVTQSSRYLVKRTGEKVFLECVQDMDHENMFWYRQDPGLGLRLIYFSYDVKMKEKGDIPEGYSVSREKKERFSLILESASTNQTSMYLCASSLLRGRETQYFGPGTRLLVL.

This clonotype was seen at least ten times. CDR3 in amino acids: CAWSVRGGYEQYF. Here the CDR3 DNA reads TGTGCCTGGAGTGTACGAGGGGGGTACGAGCAGTACTTC. The gene calls are TRBV30 and TRBJ2-7; either TRBD1 or TRBD2 may supply D (6 bases each). This CDR3 spans 13 amino acids. CDR1 GTSNPN and CDR2 SVGIG come from the germline V gene (reference sequence). The V gene lost 0 bases and the J gene lost 4 bases, with 10 bases spanning the gap.

The chain employs TRBV18 and TRBJ2-3; D unclear. This CDR3 has 17 amino acids. CDR1 and CDR2 (germline): KGHSH, LQKENI. The V end was cut by 2 bases, the J end by 3 bases, with 18 bases between. For the CDR3, the DNA is TGTGCCAGCTCACCAATCCCCCCCAGGAAAAGTACAGATACGCAGTATTTT. Amino acids: CASSPIPPRKSTDTQYF.

This clonotype was seen ten or more times. CDR3 residues: CASRSTGGYGYTF. The DNA of the CDR3 is TGCGCCAGCAGGTCGACAGGGGGATATGGCTACACCTTC. J is TRBJ1-2 and V is TRBV5-1; 9 positions agree with TRBD1. Germline V gives CDR1 SGHRS, CDR2 YFSETQ. The CDR3 has 13 amino acids. J lost 5 bases, V lost 5 bases, and 4 bases had no gene match.

The CDR3 sequence is CASSPWTDKETQYF. In DNA form, the CDR3 reads TGTGCCAGTAGTCCCTGGACAGATAAAGAGACCCAGTACTTC. The chain employs TRBV19 and TRBJ2-5; the D gene is possibly TRBD1 (6 bases). V lost 5 bases, J lost 3 bases, and 13 bases lay in between. The CDR3 has 14 residues. Looked up from germline, CDR1 is LNHDA and CDR2 is SQIVND (reference sequence).

This clonotype came up many times. The chain combines TRBV15 with TRBJ2-3; TRBD2 matches at 10 bases. The length of the CDR3 is 18 residues. Unmatched junction bases numbered 7, after V lost 0 bases and J lost 1 base. Germline V gives CDR1 LNHNV, CDR2 YYDKDF (reference sequence). The CDR3 loop is CATSRDPLAGGRTDTQYF. The CDR3 coding sequence is TGTGCCACCAGCAGAGATCCCTTAGCGGGAGGACGCACAGATACGCAGTATTTT.

This clonotype was seen repeatedly, ten times or more. This chain links TRBV5-4 with TRBJ2-7, with 9 nucleotides matching TRBD2. From germline, CDR1 is SGHNT and CDR2 YYREEE (reference sequence). V trimming: 4 bases; J trimming: 3 bases; junction bases outside the gene matches: 8. The CDR3 covers 15 residues. CDR3 region: CASSPNVAGDYEQYF. Here the CDR3 DNA reads TGTGCCAGCAGCCCGAATGTAGCGGGGGACTACGAGCAGTACTTC.

This clonotype came up a few times. The rearrangement links TRBV27 to TRBJ2-7; 8 positions match TRBD2. The CDR3 extends over 13 amino acids. CDR1 and CDR2 (germline): MNHEY, SMNVEV (reference sequence). With V trimmed by 5 bases and J by 3 bases, 3 bases remained unmatched. CDR3 bases: TGTGCCAGCAGTCCGGGAGGGAACTACGAGCAGTACTTC. It codes for CASSPGGNYEQYF.

Only a few counts were recorded for this clonotype. This chain connects TRBV7-9 to TRBJ2-7; unclear D gene. The CDR3 covers 13 residues. V was clipped by 2 bases and J by 4 bases, with 9 bases between them. CDR1 and CDR2 (germline): SEHNR, FQNEAQ (reference sequence). CDR3 sequence reads: CASSLPGWYEQYF. For the CDR3, the DNA is TGTGCCAGCAGCTTACCAGGTTGGTACGAGCAGTACTTC. Supplemented by reference TRBV7-9 and TRBJ2-7, the full variable domain reads DTGVSQNPRHKITKRGQNVTFRCDPISEHNRLYWYRQTLGQGPEFLTYFQNEAQLEKSRLLSDRFSAERPKGSFSTLEIQRTEQGDSAMYLCASSLPGWYEQYFGPGTRLTVT.

This clonotype has ten or more counts. The chain has TRBV7-2 and TRBJ2-3; possibly TRBD2 for D (6 bases). The ends were cut back, 6 bases at V and 2 bases at J, with 12 bases in the middle. CDR3 size: 14 residues. Germline lookup yields CDR1 SGHTA and CDR2 FQGNSA. The CDR3 is CASSSGLHTDTQYF. The CDR3 DNA reads as TGTGCCAGCAGTTCTGGACTACACACAGATACGCAGTATTTT.

This clonotype was observed a few times. This chain joins TRBV5-6 and TRBJ1-3; 10 bases are shared with TRBD1. Germline V gives CDR1 SGHDT, CDR2 YYEEEE. Trimming at V came to 5 bases and at J to 3 bases, leaving 5 bases not matched to a gene. CDR3 length: 15 residues. CDR3 in DNA: TGTGCCAGCAGGACAGGGGGCGCGTATGGAAACACCATATATTTT. Translation: CASRTGGAYGNTIYF. The variable domain in full, completed from reference TRBV5-6 and TRBJ1-3, reads DAGVTQSPTHLIKTRGQQVTLRCSPKSGHDTVSWYQQALGQGPQFIFQYYEEEERQRGNFPDRFSGHQFPNYSSELNVNALLLGDSALYLCASRTGGAYGNTIYFGEGSWLTVV.

This clonotype turned up a few times. The genes are TRBV19 and TRBJ2-5; D may be TRBD1 or TRBD2 (5 bases each). Germline loops: CDR1 LNHDA, CDR2 SQIVND (reference sequence). Trimming cost V 3 bases and J 5 bases, with 16 bases left between them. The CDR3 covers 15 residues. CDR3 sequence reads: CASSMSEGTAETQYF. CDR3 DNA: TGTGCCAGTAGTATGTCAGAGGGGACCGCGGAGACCCAGTACTTC.

CDR3 residues: CSASGGRASNEKLFF. The CDR3 DNA reads as TGCAGTGCCTCGGGGGGAAGGGCCTCTAATGAAAAACTGTTTTTT. The rearrangement joins TRBV20-1 to TRBJ1-4; tentatively, D is TRBD1 (5 bases). The CDR3 contains 15 residues. The V end lost 6 bases, the J end lost 3 bases, and 17 bases lay between the germline ends. CDR1 and CDR2 (germline): DFQATT, SNEGSKA (reference sequence).

This clonotype was detected only a few times. The J gene is TRBJ2-5, the V gene TRBV19; possibly TRBD2 for D (5 bases). In germline, CDR1 is LNHDA, CDR2 SQIVND (reference sequence). This CDR3 is built from 13 residues. V was clipped by 6 bases and J by 2 bases, with 10 bases between them. The CDR3 loop reads CASRTGNQETQYF. The CDR3 bases are TGTGCCAGTAGGACCGGGAATCAAGAGACCCAGTACTTC. Full variable domain (outside the CDR3, taken from reference TRBV19 and TRBJ2-5): DGGITQSPKYLFRKEGQNVTLSCEQNLNHDAMYWYRQDPGQGLRLIYYSQIVNDFQKGDIAEGYSVSREKKESFPLTVTSAQKNPTAFYLCASRTGNQETQYFGPGTRLLVL.

The J gene is TRBJ2-1, the V gene TRBV9; 7 bases are a match to TRBD2. Trimming removed 0 bases from V and 6 bases from J; junction bases left unmatched: 9. Germline CDR1 SGDLS, CDR2 YYNGEE. The CDR3 spans 16 residues. CDR3 amino acids: CASSVGGGLLGNEQFF. The CDR3 region has the DNA TGTGCCAGCAGCGTAGGCGGGGGACTACTGGGCAATGAGCAGTTCTTC.

For the CDR3, the DNA is TGTGCCAGCAGGCCCAGGGGGGGCGAAGAGACCCAGTACTTC. Translation gives CASRPRGGEETQYF. The J gene is TRBJ2-5, the V gene TRBV12-3 or TRBV12-4; D is perhaps TRBD1 or TRBD2 (7 bases each). This CDR3 has 14 residues. V lost 6 bases and J lost 3, with 14 bases in between.